A single sample is the source of the 3 T cell receptor beta chains below, sequenced in a study of OX40 agonist ivuxolimab in advanced cancers. This table comes from immunoSEQ multiplex PCR, and its TCRdb copy is limited to in-frame clones, with some not included. The repertoire holds about 79,000 clones, with 85% to 95% as singletons. The specimen was CD4+ or CD8+ T cells sorted from blood, collected in a trial of the OX40 agonist ivuxolimab. These receptors were obtained from an adult with an advanced solid tumor such as melanoma, head and neck, liver or kidney cancer.

The gene calls are TRBV9 and TRBJ1-1, with a weak D call TRBD1 (5 bases). V was clipped by 3 bases and J by 6 bases, with 12 bases between them. Germline CDR1 reads SGDLS; CDR2 reads YYNGEE. This CDR3 has 13 amino acids. Here the CDR3 reads CASSGGDSSEAFF. DNA of the CDR3: TGTGCCAGCAGCGGGGGAGACAGCTCTGAAGCTTTCTTT.

The chain combines TRBV7-9 with TRBJ2-1; 13 bases map to TRBD2. This CDR3 is built from 19 residues. The J segment lost 5 bases and the V segment lost 5 bases, leaving 15 bases of the junction unmatched. Germline V gives CDR1 SEHNR, CDR2 FQNEAQ (reference sequence). The CDR3 is CASSPRVTSGGSGDNEQFF. The CDR3 bases are TGTGCCAGCAGCCCCAGGGTGACTAGCGGGGGGTCAGGGGACAATGAGCAGTTCTTC.

This chain links TRBV4-3 with TRBJ2-2; TRBD1 agrees at 8 bases. The germline V gene encodes CDR1 LGHNA and CDR2 YSLEER. The CDR3 is 18 amino acids. The J segment lost 5 bases and the V segment lost 3 bases, leaving 14 bases of the junction unmatched. CDR3 residues: CASSQDATQGARTGELFF. CDR3 in DNA: TGCGCCAGCAGCCAGGACGCCACCCAGGGGGCGCGGACCGGGGAGCTGTTTTTT.